Each of the 27 T cell receptor beta chains below was sequenced from the same sample in a study of blood T cell repertoires in COVID-19. Only in-frame clones appear in the TCRdb table, and some are missing; sequencing was by immunoSEQ multiplex PCR. This sample carries hundreds of thousands of clones, approximately 90% of them seen once, and the ten largest clones take roughly 9%. The specimen was PBMCs or T cells enriched from blood (not recorded which). The receptors derive from a man aged 35 to 55 who had recovered from COVID-19.

The chain links TRBV6-5 to TRBJ1-6; 8 nucleotides agree with TRBD1. Trimming at V came to 1 base and at J to 7 bases, leaving 3 bases not matched to a gene. In germline, CDR1 is MNHEY, CDR2 SVGAGI. The CDR3 spans 15 residues. CDR3 sequence reads: CASSYFDRGNSPLHF. CDR3 sequence (DNA): TGTGCCAGCAGTTACTTCGACAGGGGAAATTCACCCCTCCACTTT.

This clone was seen just once. One end of the junction fails to match germline, which may point to a read error. This chain connects TRBV4-3 to TRBJ2-4; TRBD1 aligns across 8 bases. CDR1 is LGHNA and CDR2 is YSLEER in the germline V gene. The CDR3 consists of 18 residues. The CDR3 bases are TGCGCCAGCAGTCAAGCACCCAGGGGGCTTTTAGGCAAAAACATTCAGTACTTC. It codes for CASSQAPRGLLGKNIQYF.

As concerns this clone: One base away lies a much larger clone, so this may be a sequencing read error. The chain recombines TRBV6-4 with TRBJ2-3; 11 bases are shared with TRBD1. CDR3 size: 14 residues. The V and J ends lost 4 bases and 4 bases, in that order; junction bases with no gene match: 1. The germline V gene encodes CDR1 MRHNA and CDR2 SNTAGT. The CDR3 sequence is CASSGTGGADTQYF. For the CDR3, the DNA is TGTGCCAGCAGTGGGACAGGGGGCGCAGATACGCAGTATTTT.

This sequence joins TRBV27 and TRBJ2-1; 9 nucleotides align to TRBD2. With 7 bases clipped from V and 7 bases from J, the junction kept 14 bases outside the gene matches. The germline V gene has CDR1 MNHEY and CDR2 SMNVEV (reference sequence). This CDR3 spans 16 amino acids. This CDR3 is CASNRLSVAGVNEQFF. In DNA, the CDR3 is TGTGCCAGCAACCGCCTATCGGTAGCGGGAGTTAATGAGCAGTTCTTC.

The chain employs TRBV7-8 and TRBJ2-7; maybe TRBD2 (5 bases). V was clipped by 0 bases and J by 3 bases, with 9 bases between them. Per germline, CDR1 SGHVS and CDR2 FQNEAQ. The CDR3 extends over 14 amino acids. The DNA for the CDR3 is TGTGCCAGCAGCTTAGCCACCGCGGGCTACGAGCAGTACTTC. This gives the protein CASSLATAGYEQYF.

The chain combines TRBV7-2 with TRBJ1-2, with TRBD1 as a possible D gene (5 bases). The germline V gene has CDR1 SGHTA and CDR2 FQGNSA. The CDR3 length is 15 residues. Deletions cut 5 bases from V and 6 bases from J, with 19 bases between. The CDR3 DNA sequence: TGTGCCAGCAGCATCCAGGCGAGTGCGGGGGATGGCTACACCTTC. Its translation is CASSIQASAGDGYTF.

This chain connects TRBV5-6 to TRBJ2-7, with D tentatively TRBD1 (6 bases). V lost 4 bases to trimming and J lost 5 bases, with 19 bases between them. The CDR3 sequence is 15 residues long. Germline V gene data show CDR1 as SGHDT and CDR2 as YYEEEE. For the CDR3, the DNA is TGTGCCAGCAGCGAAGGAGCCACAGGGATCCACGAGCAGTACTTC. Translation: CASSEGATGIHEQYF.

J is TRBJ2-3 and V is TRBV18; TRBD2 is a possible D gene (5 bases). V was clipped by 3 bases and J by 3 bases, with 22 bases between them. The CDR3 is made up of 18 amino acids. Germline CDR1 and CDR2: KGHSH and LQKENI. CDR3 region: CASSPFVLTAGGTDTQYF. For the CDR3, the DNA is TGTGCCAGCTCACCTTTTGTATTAACGGCAGGAGGAACAGATACGCAGTATTTT.

The chain combines TRBV5-5 with TRBJ2-5, with a tentative D call TRBD2 (6 bases). CDR1 is SGHKS, CDR2 YYEKEE, per germline (reference sequence). Trimming cost V 3 bases and J 1 base, with 13 bases left between them. The CDR3 contains 15 residues. In DNA form, the CDR3 reads TGTGCCAGCAGCTCGACCGGACTACCCCAAGAGACCCAGTACTTC. As protein: CASSSTGLPQETQYF.

The V gene is TRBV5-1, the J gene TRBJ2-1; 12 bases agree with TRBD2. Unmatched junction bases numbered 12, after V lost 2 bases and J lost 6 bases. Germline lookup yields CDR1 SGHRS and CDR2 YFSETQ. The CDR3 has 18 residues. In nucleotides, the CDR3 is TGCGCCAGCAGCTTCCTAGGGGCTAGCGGGGGGGAACTCAATGAGCAGTTCTTC. This gives the protein CASSFLGASGGELNEQFF.

This chain links TRBV4-2 with TRBJ2-5, with 7 nucleotides matching TRBD2. V lost 0 bases, J lost 5 bases, and 6 bases stayed unmatched. The length of the CDR3 is 15 residues. Germline V gene data show CDR1 as LGHNA and CDR2 as YNFKEQ. The CDR3 here is CASSQELVGGETQYF. CDR3 nucleotide sequence: TGTGCCAGCAGCCAAGAACTGGTCGGGGGGGAGACCCAGTACTTC.

V usage is TRBV28 and J usage is TRBJ2-2; no firm D call. In germline, CDR1 is MDHEN, CDR2 SYDVKM. This CDR3 region has 16 residues. V shed 2 bases and J shed 0 bases, with 10 bases lying between them. CDR3 bases: TGTGCCAGCAGTTTACGGTCCCCCTCGAACACCGGGGAGCTGTTTTTT. This sequence encodes CASSLRSPSNTGELFF.

The V and J genes are TRBV7-6 and TRBJ1-1, with D possibly TRBD1 on 5 matching bases. Germline loops: CDR1 SGHVS, CDR2 FNYEAQ. This CDR3 comprises 14 residues. Trimming took 3 bases from V and 1 from J, leaving 9 bases between them. This CDR3 is CASSLSGGNTEAFF. In DNA form, the CDR3 reads TGTGCCAGCAGCTTGTCGGGGGGGAACACTGAAGCTTTCTTT. Full variable domain (remainder filled in from reference TRBV7-6 and TRBJ1-1): GAGVSQSPRYKVTKRGQDVALRCDPISGHVSLYWYRQALGQGPEFLTYFNYEAQQDKSGLPNDRFSAERPEGSISTLTIQRTEQRDSAMYRCASSLSGGNTEAFFGQGTRLTVV.

The CDR3 loop reads CASSDPGTGGIDTQYF. The CDR3 DNA reads TGTGCCAGCAGTGATCCCGGGACAGGGGGCATAGATACGCAGTATTTT. This rearrangement joins TRBV6-1 to TRBJ2-3; TRBD1 matches 12 bases. Germline loops: CDR1 MNHNS, CDR2 SASEGT. The V segment lost 3 bases and the J segment 5 bases; nucleotides outside the gene matches: 6. The CDR3 runs to 16 residues.

The chain uses TRBV5-1 and TRBJ1-3; D possibly corresponds to TRBD1 (5 bases). The CDR3 sequence is 16 residues long. Germline lookup yields CDR1 SGHRS and CDR2 YFSETQ. The germline V and J ends were trimmed by 4 bases and 0 bases, with 14 bases remaining between them. In DNA form, the CDR3 reads TGCGCCAGCAGCCCCATGGGGCCAGACTCTGGAAACACCATATATTTT. Translating gives CASSPMGPDSGNTIYF.

This rearrangement joins TRBV19 to TRBJ2-2; 10 positions match TRBD2. CDR3 length: 20 amino acids. V was pared by 5 bases and J by 0 bases, with 15 bases of the junction left unmatched. Germline values: CDR1 LNHDA, CDR2 SQIVND (reference sequence). The CDR3 loop is CASSPRGLAVNTPNTGELFF. The CDR3 DNA reads as TGTGCCAGTAGTCCCCGAGGACTAGCGGTAAATACTCCGAACACCGGGGAGCTGTTTTTT. Full variable domain (remainder filled in from reference TRBV19 and TRBJ2-2): DGGITQSPKYLFRKEGQNVTLSCEQNLNHDAMYWYRQDPGQGLRLIYYSQIVNDFQKGDIAEGYSVSREKKESFPLTVTSAQKNPTAFYLCASSPRGLAVNTPNTGELFFGEGSRLTVL.

The chain employs TRBV4-3 and TRBJ1-4; the D gene is possibly TRBD1 (5 bases). V was pared by 4 bases and J by 1 base, with 19 bases between. Looked up from germline, CDR1 is LGHNA and CDR2 is YSLEER. The CDR3 is 18 residues long. The CDR3 protein is CASSRRSRAGETNEKLFF. The CDR3 DNA reads as TGCGCCAGCAGCCGGCGGTCCCGGGCGGGGGAAACTAATGAAAAACTGTTTTTT.

V and J are TRBV9 and TRBJ2-3, with D possibly TRBD2 on 5 matching bases. The germline gives CDR1 SGDLS, CDR2 YYNGEE. The ends were cut back, 3 bases at V and 1 base at J, with 15 bases in the middle. The CDR3 is made up of 16 amino acids. The CDR3 region is CASSARRGSGTDTQYF. The DNA for the CDR3 is TGTGCCAGCAGCGCTCGGAGAGGGAGTGGCACAGATACGCAGTATTTT.

The V call is TRBV29-1, the J call TRBJ1-4; D is ambiguous. This CDR3 comprises 13 residues. Germline-derived CDR1 and CDR2 are SQVTM and ANQGSEA. V was trimmed by 1 base and J by 7 bases, leaving 10 bases between them. The CDR3 bases are TGCAGCGTTGAAGTATTGTCTCGTGAAAAACTGTTTTTT. This codes for CSVEVLSREKLFF.

The gene calls are TRBV4-1 and TRBJ2-7; 7 bases line up with TRBD1. Germline-derived CDR1 and CDR2 are MGHRA and YSYEKL. There are 16 residues in the CDR3. V gave up 5 bases and J gave up 3 bases; unmatched junction bases: 13. CDR3 region: CASSSHPGGRLYEQYF. The CDR3 DNA reads as TGCGCCAGCAGCTCCCATCCAGGGGGTAGACTCTACGAGCAGTACTTC.

The J gene is TRBJ1-2, the V gene TRBV13; D remains ambiguous. CDR1 is PRHDT and CDR2 is FYEKMQ in the germline V gene (reference sequence). The CDR3 is 15 amino acids. V was pared by 0 bases and J by 0 bases, with 8 bases between. The CDR3, as DNA: TGTGCCAGCAGCTTAGGGCAGGAGGCTAACTATGGCTACACCTTC. Its translation: CASSLGQEANYGYTF.

The V gene is TRBV5-6, the J gene TRBJ2-7; perhaps TRBD1 as D (5 bases). Per the germline V gene, CDR1 is SGHDT and CDR2 is YYEEEE. The CDR3 is 14 residues long. V lost 4 bases, J lost 3 bases, and 14 bases lay in between. The CDR3, as DNA: TGTGCCAGCAGCCTAGACAGTAGCTACTACGAGCAGTACTTC. Translating it yields CASSLDSSYYEQYF.

This clone was found a few times. The chain combines TRBV7-3 with TRBJ1-6; TRBD1 might be the D (5 bases). V was cut by 5 bases and J by 10 bases, with 18 bases left in between. The CDR3 covers 15 residues. In germline, CDR1 is SGHTA, CDR2 FQGTGA. DNA of the CDR3: TGTGCCAGCAGCAAAACAGGTGCCCTAGGGTCACCCCTCCACTTT. Translating it yields CASSKTGALGSPLHF.

The chain uses TRBV27 and TRBJ2-1; 7 bases are shared with TRBD2. V was clipped by 0 bases and J by 2 bases; unmatched bases: 7. From germline, CDR1 is MNHEY and CDR2 SMNVEV (reference sequence). The CDR3 is 17 amino acids. CDR3 DNA sequence: TGTGCCAGCAGTTTATCTGGCCAGCGGGATACCTACAATGAGCAGTTCTTC. Its protein product is CASSLSGQRDTYNEQFF.

The V and J genes are TRBV4-2 and TRBJ2-7; no reliable D call. The CDR3 totals 14 residues. Trimming cost V 1 base and J 5 bases, with 12 bases left between them. In germline, CDR1 is LGHNA, CDR2 YNFKEQ. The CDR3 loop is CASSQGDQEDEQYF. The CDR3 bases are TGTGCCAGCAGCCAAGGCGACCAAGAGGACGAGCAGTACTTC.

The chain uses TRBV5-5 and TRBJ2-1, with D possibly being TRBD1 (6 bases). Between the trimmed V and J ends, which lost 3 bases and 6 bases, there was a span of 16 bases. The germline V gene has CDR1 SGHKS and CDR2 YYEKEE (reference sequence). This CDR3 contains 15 residues. The DNA of the CDR3 is TGTGCCAGCAGCTACGAGGGGGTAAACTCCAATGAGCAGTTCTTC. Its translation is CASSYEGVNSNEQFF.

The V call is TRBV7-9, the J call TRBJ1-2; TRBD1 might be the D (6 bases). Germline V lookup: CDR1 SEHNR, CDR2 FQNEAQ (reference sequence). Trimming cost V 1 base and J 7 bases, with 13 bases left between them. This CDR3 is 14 amino acids long. The CDR3: CASSLVTGLGGYTF. CDR3 DNA: TGTGCCAGCAGCTTAGTTACAGGGCTGGGTGGCTACACCTTC.